Detailed here is one T cell receptor beta chain. As yet, its antigen is unknown. Data came from immunoSEQ multiplex PCR; TCRdb stores just in-frame clones and leaves some out. The sample has 2.3 million or so clones, 85% to 95% seen once. The CDR3 has 14 residues. Germline CDR1 reads SGHTA; CDR2 reads FQGTGA. V lost 4 bases, J lost 5 bases, and 4 bases stayed unmatched. The sample comes from a study of shared clonotypes between healthy human individuals. For the study at large: Researchers assigned three CD4 naive, three CD4 memory, two CD8 naive and one CD8 memory plate to each donor. General study results and limits: Sharing across a few donors was seen in about 5% of naive CD4 clonotypes.

V usage is TRBV7-3 and J usage is TRBJ2-2; the match to TRBD1 covers 7 bases. Sequencing used naive CD4+ T cells from PBMCs. Sample subset: CD45RA+ positively selected. This clonotype was obtained from a man aged 18-30 years in good health. Some clones in this sample may be carry-over from other donors' samples. Here the CDR3 DNA reads TGTGCCAGCAGCTACGACAGGGAGACCGGGGAGCTGTTTTTT. Translation: CASSYDRETGELFF.